This TCR beta chain was observed in a study of blood T cell repertoires in COVID-19. Study summary: COVID-19 samples, acute and convalescent, were from the United States, Italy and Spain. T cells, B-cell-depleted T cells, or PBMCs supplied cDNA or gDNA.

In the original processing: Reference gene primers were amplified, and this amplification served to estimate nucleated cell counts. Libraries were prepared by immunoSEQ multiplex PCR; TCRdb keeps only in-frame clonotypes and omits some of them. The DNA gave D and trimming, while V, J and clone size come from that table. The table records around 200,000 clones, roughly nine tenths of them present only once. V lost 3 bases and J lost 7, with 10 bases in between. This CDR3 spans 13 amino acids. Per the germline V gene, CDR1 is LNHDA and CDR2 is SQIVND (reference sequence). The source material was peripheral blood. This sequence originates from a woman older than 75 in a cohort sampled during active or convalescent COVID-19. The chain is built from TRBV19 and TRBJ1-5, with D unresolved. The CDR3 DNA reads TGTGCCAGTAGTATCTCGGGTTACCAGCCCCAGCATTTT. It is translated as CASSISGYQPQHF.